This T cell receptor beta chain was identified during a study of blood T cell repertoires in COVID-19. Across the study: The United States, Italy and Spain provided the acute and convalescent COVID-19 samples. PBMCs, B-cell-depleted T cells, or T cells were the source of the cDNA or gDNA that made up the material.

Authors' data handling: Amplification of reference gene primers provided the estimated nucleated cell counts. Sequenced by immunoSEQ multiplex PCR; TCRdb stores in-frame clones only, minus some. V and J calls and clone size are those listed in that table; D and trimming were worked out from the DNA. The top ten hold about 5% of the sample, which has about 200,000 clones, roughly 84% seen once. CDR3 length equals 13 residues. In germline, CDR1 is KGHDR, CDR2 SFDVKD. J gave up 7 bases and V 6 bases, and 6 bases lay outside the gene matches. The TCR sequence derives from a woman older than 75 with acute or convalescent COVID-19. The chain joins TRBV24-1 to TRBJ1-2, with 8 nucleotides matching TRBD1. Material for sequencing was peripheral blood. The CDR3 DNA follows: TGTGCCACCAGTTCTCAGGGGGCGCCTGGCTACACCTTC. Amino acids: CATSSQGAPGYTF.